These 21 T cell receptor beta chains were sequenced from one sample in a study of cytomegalovirus exposure and HLA in healthy donors. The PCR contained 60 Vbeta and 13 Jbeta primers. Profiled with immunoSEQ multiplex PCR; TCRdb holds only in-frame clones, not every one. The data show 150,000 to 200,000 clones, with roughly 80% seen just once and about 15% held by the top ten. Specimen: PBMCs. These TCRs come from a woman between 35 and 50 years old in good health and CMV-seronegative.

Details on this clone: A junction boundary mismatches the germline segment, possibly from a read error. The chain carries TRBV7-9 and TRBJ2-3, with 7 bases that match TRBD1. The CDR3 runs 14 residues. Per germline, CDR1 SEHNR and CDR2 FQNEAQ (reference sequence). CDR3 sequence reads: CSSSLGQFTDTQYF. CDR3 in DNA: TGTTCCAGCAGCCTGGGACAGTTCACAGATACGCAGTATTTT.

The chain links TRBV4-1 to TRBJ2-5, with 9 positions matching TRBD2. V lost 5 bases and J lost 5; bases outside the gene matches: 9. This CDR3 spans 15 amino acids. Germline V CDR1 and CDR2: MGHRA, YSYEKL. The CDR3 sequence is CASSWAGGGLETQYF. CDR3 nucleotide sequence: TGCGCCAGCAGCTGGGCGGGGGGGGGATTGGAGACCCAGTACTTC.

The chain links TRBV27 to TRBJ1-3; TRBD1 matches 8 bases. The CDR3 extends over 16 amino acids. With V trimmed by 10 bases and J by 3 bases, 14 bases remained unmatched. Germline CDR1 MNHEY, CDR2 SMNVEV (reference sequence). This CDR3 is CAIPLDQGADGNTIYF. CDR3 bases: TGTGCCATTCCCCTTGACCAGGGGGCGGATGGAAACACCATATATTTT.

The chain joins TRBV5-1 to TRBJ2-3; the match to TRBD2 covers 7 bases. This CDR3 has 14 amino acids. V shed 7 bases, J shed 0 bases, and the junction held 5 bases outside the gene matches. Germline lookup yields CDR1 SGHRS and CDR2 YFSETQ. The CDR3 sequence is CASGPSGSTDTQYF. CDR3 sequence (DNA): TGCGCCAGCGGGCCTAGCGGTAGCACAGATACGCAGTATTTT.

The chain combines TRBV2 with TRBJ1-2; 9 nucleotides align to TRBD1. Looked up from germline, CDR1 is SNHLY and CDR2 is FYNNEI. V shed 6 bases and J 8 bases; nucleotides not matched to a gene: 10. CDR3 length equals 14 residues. CDR3 protein: CASSVPGQGRGYTF. The CDR3 DNA follows: TGTGCCAGCAGCGTACCGGGACAGGGAAGAGGCTACACCTTC.

This rearrangement joins TRBV7-8 to TRBJ2-7; 8 bases are a match to TRBD1. Germline lookup yields CDR1 SGHVS and CDR2 FQNEAQ. V was clipped by 1 base and J by 2 bases; unmatched bases: 4. The CDR3 contains 15 residues. The DNA for the CDR3 is TGTGCCAGCAGCTTAGGGGGGACAGGTACCTACGAGCAGTACTTC. Translated, it gives CASSLGGTGTYEQYF.

V is TRBV4-2 and J is TRBJ2-1, with D possibly matching TRBD1 (6 bases). The CDR3 extends over 16 amino acids. In germline, CDR1 is LGHNA, CDR2 YNFKEQ. With 0 bases removed from V and 8 bases from J, the gap between germline ends came to 17 bases. The CDR3 region is CASSQDIGQISHEQFF. Written as DNA, the CDR3 is TGTGCCAGCAGCCAAGATATTGGACAGATTAGCCATGAGCAGTTCTTC.

This chain uses TRBV27 with TRBJ2-5; tentatively, D is TRBD1 (5 bases). The V gene lost 6 bases and the J gene lost 1 base, with 12 bases spanning the gap. Germline CDR1 is MNHEY and CDR2 is SMNVEV (reference sequence). The CDR3 sequence is 14 residues long. The CDR3 loop is CASSLGAVQETQYF. CDR3 bases: TGTGCCAGCAGCTTAGGGGCAGTCCAAGAGACCCAGTACTTC.

This clone is a singleton in its sample. The rearrangement joins TRBV5-1 to TRBJ1-3, with a weak D call TRBD1 (6 bases). This CDR3 is built from 15 residues. The ends were cut back, 4 bases at V and 0 bases at J, with 11 bases in the middle. The germline V gene encodes CDR1 SGHRS and CDR2 YFSETQ. CDR3 sequence (DNA): TGCGCCAGCAGCCGGGGGGCTCACTCTGGAAACACCATATATTTT. Encoded protein: CASSRGAHSGNTIYF.

V gene TRBV2 combines with J gene TRBJ2-4; D perhaps matches TRBD2 (6 bases). Trimming removed 6 bases from V and 1 base from J, with 19 bases in between. The CDR3 has 17 amino acids. CDR1 is SNHLY and CDR2 is FYNNEI in the germline V gene. In DNA, the CDR3 is TGTGCCAGCAGGCGGGGACTGGCTGGAGAGGCCAAAAACATTCAGTACTTC. It encodes CASRRGLAGEAKNIQYF.

The gene calls are TRBV4-1 and TRBJ1-6; 7 positions match TRBD1. Trimming took 4 bases from V and 7 from J; bases not matched to a gene: 10. There are 16 residues in the CDR3. The V gene's germline CDR1 is MGHRA and CDR2 YSYEKL. The CDR3 nucleotides read TGCGCCAGCAGCCCGCCGCCCGGGGACAGAAATTCACCCCTCCACTTT. Its protein product is CASSPPPGDRNSPLHF.

The CDR3 is CASSLTPPGNQPQHF. The CDR3 DNA reads TGTGCCAGCAGTCTGACACCTCCGGGCAATCAGCCCCAGCATTTT. The V gene is TRBV2, the J gene TRBJ1-5; D ambiguous. Per germline, CDR1 SNHLY and CDR2 FYNNEI. Trimming shortened V by 5 bases and J by 2 bases, and 13 bases separated the two germline ends. CDR3 size: 15 residues. Full variable domain (outside the CDR3, taken from reference TRBV2 and TRBJ1-5): EPEVTQTPSHQVTQMGQEVILRCVPISNHLYFYWYRQILGQKVEFLVSFYNNEISEKSEIFDDQFSVERPDGSNFTLKIRSTKLEDSAMYFCASSLTPPGNQPQHFGDGTRLSIL.

The V and J genes are TRBV6-6 and TRBJ2-3; no definite D call. This CDR3 is built from 14 residues. Germline-derived CDR1 and CDR2 are MNHNY and SVGAGI (reference sequence). V was pared by 6 bases and J by 0 bases, with 10 bases between. CDR3 region: CASSQARSTDTQYF. CDR3 in DNA: TGTGCCAGCAGCCAAGCGCGAAGCACAGATACGCAGTATTTT.

As to this clone: A read error may account for a junction end that differs from germline. The V and J genes are TRBV7-9 and TRBJ2-2, with D hard to call. Germline-derived CDR1 and CDR2 are SEHNR and FQNEAQ (reference sequence). CDR3 size: 15 residues. In nucleotides, the CDR3 is TGTTCCAGCAGCATAGCCTCCTTTCCCACCGGGGAGCTGTTTTTT. Translated: CSSSIASFPTGELFF.

A single count supports this clone. The chain employs TRBV19 and TRBJ2-1, with TRBD1 identical over 7 bases. Germline values: CDR1 LNHDA, CDR2 SQIVND (reference sequence). This CDR3 has 15 amino acids. The J segment lost 3 bases and the V segment lost 4 bases, leaving 6 bases of the junction unmatched. CDR3: CASSTFSGGYNEQFF. The DNA of the CDR3 is TGTGCCAGTAGTACTTTCTCAGGGGGCTACAATGAGCAGTTCTTC.

The sample holds a few counts of this clone. The J gene is TRBJ2-7, the V gene TRBV5-3; D call uncertain. TRBV5-3 is classed as an ORF, of uncertain function. The CDR3 covers 15 residues. Deletions cut 0 bases from V and 3 bases from J, with 13 bases between. CDR3 sequence reads: CARSLEVDNHYEQYF. CDR3 in DNA: TGTGCCAGAAGCTTGGAGGTCGACAACCACTACGAGCAGTACTTC.

The V and J genes are TRBV5-6 and TRBJ1-1, with a weak D call TRBD1 (6 bases). V gave up 4 bases and J gave up 8 bases, with 21 bases separating them. The CDR3 runs to 15 residues. The germline V gene encodes CDR1 SGHDT and CDR2 YYEEEE. The CDR3: CASSHRTEGRLEAFF. DNA of the CDR3: TGTGCCAGCAGCCACCGGACAGAGGGACGTCTGGAAGCTTTCTTT.

The chain combines TRBV28 with TRBJ1-3; no clear D gene. The germline gives CDR1 MDHEN, CDR2 SYDVKM. The CDR3 covers 15 residues. V was clipped by 8 bases and J by 0 bases, with 14 bases between them. Written as DNA, the CDR3 is TGTGCCAGCCTCGCAGGTGTCGACTCTGGAAACACCATATATTTT. Protein product: CASLAGVDSGNTIYF.

Concerning this clone: Other DNA sequences in this specimen translate into the identical CDR3. The V and J genes are TRBV6-5 and TRBJ2-2; no firm D call. Looked up from germline, CDR1 is MNHEY and CDR2 is SVGAGI. V was cut by 8 bases and J by 1 base, with 14 bases left in between. The CDR3 extends over 15 amino acids. This CDR3 is CASFRGVENTGELFF. For the CDR3, the DNA is TGTGCCAGCTTCAGAGGAGTGGAGAACACCGGGGAGCTGTTTTTT.

There are a few counts of this clone. The chain joins TRBV9 to TRBJ2-3; D may be TRBD2 (5 bases). This CDR3 is built from 16 residues. Germline V gene data show CDR1 as SGDLS and CDR2 as YYNGEE. V was trimmed by 0 bases and J by 5 bases, leaving 16 bases between them. In DNA, the CDR3 is TGTGCCAGCAGCGTAGGGGGAAGGACTGCGGGAGATACGCAGTATTTT. It is translated as CASSVGGRTAGDTQYF. Supplemented by reference TRBV9 and TRBJ2-3, the full variable domain reads DSGVTQTPKHLITATGQRVTLRCSPRSGDLSVYWYQQSLDQGLQFLIQYYNGEERAKGNILERFSAQQFPDLHSELNLSSLELGDSALYFCASSVGGRTAGDTQYFGPGTRLTVL.

This rearrangement joins TRBV7-2 to TRBJ1-2; no clear D. Germline V CDR1 and CDR2: SGHTA, FQGNSA. Deletions cut 4 bases from V and 1 base from J, with 10 bases between. There are 14 residues in the CDR3. The CDR3 nucleotides read TGTGCCAGCAGCTCCCGTTCTAATAACTATGGCTACACCTTC. Its translation: CASSSRSNNYGYTF. Combining the CDR3 with reference TRBV7-2 and TRBJ1-2 gives the whole variable domain GAGVSQSPSNKVTEKGKDVELRCDPISGHTALYWYRQSLGQGLEFLIYFQGNSAPDKSGLPSDRFSAERTGGSVSTLTIQRTQQEDSAVYLCASSSRSNNYGYTFGSGTRLTVV.